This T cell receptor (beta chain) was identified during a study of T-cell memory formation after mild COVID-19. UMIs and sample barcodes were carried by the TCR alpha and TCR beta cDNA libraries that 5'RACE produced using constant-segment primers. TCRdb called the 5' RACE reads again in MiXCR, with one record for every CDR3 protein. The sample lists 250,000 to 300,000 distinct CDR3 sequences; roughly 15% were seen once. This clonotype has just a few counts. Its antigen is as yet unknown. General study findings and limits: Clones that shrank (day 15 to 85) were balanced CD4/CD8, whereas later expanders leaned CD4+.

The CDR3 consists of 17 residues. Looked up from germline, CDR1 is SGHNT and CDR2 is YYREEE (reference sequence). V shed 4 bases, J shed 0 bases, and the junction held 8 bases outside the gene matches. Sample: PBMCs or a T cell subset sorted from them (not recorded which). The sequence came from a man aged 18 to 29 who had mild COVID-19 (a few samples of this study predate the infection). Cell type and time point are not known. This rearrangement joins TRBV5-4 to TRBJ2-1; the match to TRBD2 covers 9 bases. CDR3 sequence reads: CASSPGLAGDSYNEQFF. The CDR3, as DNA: TGTGCCAGCAGCCCCGGGTTAGCGGGGGACTCCTACAATGAGCAGTTCTTC.